This T cell receptor beta chain was sequenced for a study of OX40 agonist ivuxolimab in advanced cancers. Overall study context: Three patients showed partial responses: one hepatocellular carcinoma and two cutaneous melanoma cases. Study observations and caveats: Partial responders receiving 0.1-3.0 mg/kg showed among the lowest clonal expansion. Dosing at 0.1 to 3.0 mg/kg was accompanied by clonal expansion of CD4+ and CD8+ blood T cells by week 6.

CDR1 and CDR2 from the germline V gene are SGHRS and YFSETQ. The CDR3 contains 11 residues. Between the trimmed V and J ends, which lost 7 bases and 4 bases, there was a span of 9 bases. To note about this clone: Its antigen is not identified.

At cycle 4 day 1, cycle 7 day 1, and baseline, blood was sampled. Some clones are missing from TCRdb's copy, which holds only in-frame ones; the method was immunoSEQ multiplex PCR. The data hold roughly 50,000 clones, with 84% observed a single time. This chain uses TRBV5-1 with TRBJ2-7, with unresolved D. The material sequenced was CD4+ or CD8+ T cells sorted from blood, taken in a trial of the OX40 agonist ivuxolimab. The source is an adult with an advanced solid tumor such as melanoma, head and neck, liver or kidney cancer. The CDR3 DNA reads TGCGCCAGCCGGCTTAGTTACGAGCAGTACTTC. It codes for CASRLSYEQYF.